What follows is one T cell receptor beta chain and its context. The method was immunoSEQ multiplex PCR; TCRdb's version includes in-frame clones alone and lacks a portion of them. Counted here are 200,000 or so clones, 80% occurring once; the ten biggest clones make up 5.5% to 7%. These data come from a study of blood T cell repertoires in COVID-19. The TCR sequence derives from a woman in her 70s with acute or convalescent COVID-19. Sequenced sample: peripheral blood.

The CDR3 nucleotides read TGTGCCAGCTCACCACAAAGACAGCACGACGAGCAGTACTTC. It encodes CASSPQRQHDEQYF. This chain joins TRBV18 and TRBJ2-7, with D tentatively TRBD1 (5 bases). This CDR3 comprises 14 residues. The V gene lost 1 base and the J gene lost 5 bases, with 12 bases spanning the gap. Germline CDR1 is KGHSH and CDR2 is LQKENI.